This TCR beta chain is drawn from a study of T-cell reconstitution after alpha-beta-depleted transplantation in children. Study-level results: The origin of alpha-beta T cells about two months after transplant was reportedly several hundred expanded graft clones. It was newly produced T cells that mostly accounted for T-cell counts and diversity one year after transplant.

The germline V gene has CDR1 DFQATT and CDR2 SNEGSKA (reference sequence). The V and J ends lost 0 bases and 4 bases, in that order; junction bases with no gene match: 6. The CDR3 is made up of 15 amino acids. Unique molecular identifiers were used in preparing the TCRbeta library. TCRdb reanalysed the PCR reads using MiXCR and keeps one entry per CDR3 protein. Of tens of thousands of distinct CDR3 sequences in the sample, roughly 4.9% were seen once. This clonotype has a handful of counts. What it binds is not known. Sequencing was performed on PBMCs, mostly from graft donor cells, taken 180 days after TCRalphabeta/CD19-depleted stem cell transplant. This receptor was identified in a boy less than two years old who had a stem cell transplant for acute myeloid leukemia, so the T cells may come from the graft donor. The rearrangement links TRBV20-1 to TRBJ2-5; 9 bases fit TRBD2. The CDR3 DNA reads TGCAGTGCTAGAGATCCGCGGGGGGGGGGAGAGACCCAGTACTTC. Residues: CSARDPRGGGETQYF.